Sequencing of this T cell receptor (beta chain) was carried out in a study of blood T cells in healthy people across ages. With a J-beta primer mix and a sample-barcoded 5' primer, a second PCR ran 7 to 11 cycles. TCRdb reprocessed the 5' RACE reads via MiXCR and lists one record per CDR3 protein. The sample carries under 2 million distinct CDR3 sequences, 30% to 40% recorded once. Only a few counts were recorded for this clonotype. All donors came from Russia, were Caucasian and healthy, and spanned ages roughly 6 to 100. This clonotype was sampled from a woman aged 30 to 39 in good health. Material for sequencing was blood.

The chain's CDR3 is CASSQRSYNSPLHF. Written as DNA, the CDR3 is TGTGCCAGCAGCCAGCGCTCCTATAATTCACCCCTCCACTTT. This rearrangement joins TRBV27 to TRBJ1-6; D is ambiguous. Trimming took 6 bases from V and 0 from J, leaving 6 bases between them. Germline V CDR1 and CDR2: MNHEY, SMNVEV (reference sequence). The CDR3 has 14 amino acids.